Below are 18 T cell receptor beta chains sequenced from a single sample in a study of blood T cell repertoires in COVID-19. Sequenced by immunoSEQ multiplex PCR; TCRdb stores in-frame clones only, minus some. The table includes about 65,000 clones, approximately 93% detected once. Sequencing was carried out using peripheral blood. Receptors originate from a man aged 70-80 years with active COVID-19.

The chain uses TRBV19 and TRBJ2-2; 9 bases align to TRBD2. This CDR3 comprises 15 residues. Germline V gene lookup returns CDR1 LNHDA and CDR2 SQIVND (reference sequence). The J segment lost 8 bases and the V segment lost 5 bases, leaving 9 bases of the junction unmatched. The CDR3 DNA reads TGTGCCAGTAGTCCCCCGGGACTAGCCTTAGGGGAGCTGTTTTTT. Translation: CASSPPGLALGELFF.

The chain uses TRBV5-4 and TRBJ1-2; tentatively, D is TRBD1 (5 bases). Germline assignment: CDR1 SGHNT and CDR2 YYREEE (reference sequence). Trimming stripped 2 bases from V and 5 bases from J, with 16 bases between. This CDR3 has 15 amino acids. The CDR3 spells CASSLRSQGGYGYTF. In DNA form, the CDR3 reads TGTGCCAGCAGCTTACGGTCGCAGGGAGGGTATGGCTACACCTTC.

J is TRBJ1-4 and V is TRBV3-1 (or the pseudogene TRBV3-2); 8 nucleotides agree with TRBD1. V gave up 3 bases and J gave up 3 bases; unmatched junction bases: 6. The length of the CDR3 is 16 residues. The germline V gene encodes CDR1 LGHDT and CDR2 YNNKEL (reference sequence). The chain's CDR3 is CASSHRGQAANEKLFF. The CDR3 DNA sequence: TGTGCCAGCAGCCACAGGGGACAGGCGGCTAATGAAAAACTGTTTTTT.

The J gene is TRBJ1-1, the V gene TRBV6-4; 8 bases align to TRBD1. This CDR3 is built from 14 residues. The germline gives CDR1 MRHNA, CDR2 SNTAGT. The V gene end was trimmed by 5 bases and the J gene end by 0 bases; junction bases not matched to a gene: 2. The CDR3 coding sequence is TGTGCCAGCAGTCGGACAGGGCTGAACACTGAAGCTTTCTTT. As protein: CASSRTGLNTEAFF.

This chain joins TRBV19 and TRBJ1-1; D is perhaps TRBD1 (6 bases). The CDR3 is 17 residues long. Between the trimmed V and J ends, which lost 5 bases and 4 bases, there was a span of 23 bases. Germline values: CDR1 LNHDA, CDR2 SQIVND (reference sequence). CDR3 in amino acids: CASSPRSLQGAGTEAFF. The CDR3 nucleotides are TGTGCCAGTAGTCCCCGATCCCTACAGGGTGCGGGCACTGAAGCTTTCTTT. The full variable domain, in which reference TRBV19 and TRBJ1-1 provide the parts outside the CDR3, is DGGITQSPKYLFRKEGQNVTLSCEQNLNHDAMYWYRQDPGQGLRLIYYSQIVNDFQKGDIAEGYSVSREKKESFPLTVTSAQKNPTAFYLCASSPRSLQGAGTEAFFGQGTRLTVV.

The count of this clone is one. The J gene is TRBJ2-5, the V gene TRBV10-3; 8 bases line up with TRBD2. Trimming at V came to 2 bases and at J to 1 base, leaving 3 bases not matched to a gene. CDR3 length: 15 amino acids. The germline CDR1 and CDR2 sequences are ENHRY and SYGVKD. The CDR3 DNA follows: TGTGCCATCAGTGAGGTTAGCGGGACCCAAGAGACCCAGTACTTC. Its protein product is CAISEVSGTQETQYF.

V usage is TRBV7-9 and J usage is TRBJ2-5, with 8 bases lining up with TRBD2. The CDR3 has 16 amino acids. V lost 4 bases, J lost 4 bases, and 11 bases stayed unmatched. Germline CDR1 SEHNR, CDR2 FQNEAQ (reference sequence). The chain's CDR3 is CASSSASGQFRETQYF. The CDR3 DNA reads as TGTGCCAGCAGCTCAGCTAGCGGGCAGTTCAGAGAGACCCAGTACTTC.

This chain joins TRBV24-1 and TRBJ1-2; the match to TRBD1 covers 10 bases. This CDR3 is 16 amino acids long. V trimming: 4 bases; J trimming: 8 bases; junction bases outside the gene matches: 12. Germline V gene lookup returns CDR1 KGHDR and CDR2 SFDVKD. The CDR3 here is CATSEGGQGTAWGYTF. The CDR3 region has the DNA TGTGCCACCAGTGAAGGGGGACAGGGGACCGCCTGGGGCTACACCTTC.

This chain connects TRBV4-1 to TRBJ1-6; D not certain. Germline V gene sequence: CDR1 MGHRA, CDR2 YSYEKL. Trimming took off 0 bases at V and 7 bases at J, with 10 bases between the two ends. The CDR3 contains 15 residues. The CDR3 DNA sequence: TGCGCCAGCAGCCAAGAGGGAGCGACGAATTCACCCCTCCACTTT. Its translation is CASSQEGATNSPLHF.

This chain connects TRBV5-4 to TRBJ2-2, with D possibly being TRBD2 (5 bases). CDR3 size: 14 residues. Trimming cost V 6 bases and J 0 bases, with 9 bases left between them. The germline V gene encodes CDR1 SGHNT and CDR2 YYREEE (reference sequence). In DNA, the CDR3 is TGTGCCAGCACCTCCGGGGCGAACACCGGGGAGCTGTTTTTT. It yields the protein CASTSGANTGELFF.

The chain recombines TRBV18 with TRBJ2-6; TRBD1 agrees at 9 bases. This CDR3 is built from 17 residues. From germline, CDR1 is KGHSH and CDR2 LQKENI. V lost 2 bases to trimming and J lost 0 bases; unmatched junction nucleotides: 2. The CDR3 DNA reads TGTGCCAGCTCACCAGGGACAGGGACCTCTGGGGCCAACGTCCTGACTTTC. Translating gives CASSPGTGTSGANVLTF. Drawing the rest from reference TRBV18 and TRBJ2-6, the complete variable domain is NAGVMQNPRHLVRRRGQEARLRCSPMKGHSHVYWYRQLPEEGLKFMVYLQKENIIDESGMPKERFSAEFPKEGPSILRIQQVVRGDSAAYFCASSPGTGTSGANVLTFGAGSRLTVL.

The V and J genes are TRBV4-1 and TRBJ1-4; tentatively, D is TRBD1 (5 bases). The CDR3 runs to 17 residues. The V end lost 4 bases, the J end lost 0 bases, and 15 bases lay between the germline ends. Germline V gene data show CDR1 as MGHRA and CDR2 as YSYEKL. The CDR3 nucleotides are TGCGCCAGCAGCCGTCAGGGCAGACCTGCAACTAATGAAAAACTGTTTTTT. Encoded protein: CASSRQGRPATNEKLFF.

The gene calls are TRBV5-6 and TRBJ1-6, with D possibly TRBD1 on 6 matching bases. The germline gives CDR1 SGHDT, CDR2 YYEEEE. The CDR3 consists of 14 residues. Trimming removed 0 bases from V and 9 bases from J, with 10 bases in between. The CDR3 here is CASSLGGGGSPLHF. As DNA, the CDR3 is TGTGCCAGCAGCTTGGGGGGGGGCGGTTCACCCCTCCACTTT.

The rearrangement uses TRBV11-2 and TRBJ1-2; no firm D call. With 3 bases removed from V and 4 bases from J, the gap between germline ends came to 6 bases. Germline-derived CDR1 and CDR2 are SGHAT and FQNNGV. This CDR3 has 12 amino acids. DNA for the CDR3: TGTGCCAGCAGCTTGAGTAGCTATGGCTACACCTTC. Its protein is CASSLSSYGYTF.

This clone is medium-sized in the sample. The rearrangement joins TRBV19 to TRBJ2-3; 15 bases agree with TRBD2. The CDR3 has 17 amino acids. The V gene end was trimmed by 9 bases and the J gene end by 0 bases; junction bases not matched to a gene: 7. The germline V gene encodes CDR1 LNHDA and CDR2 SQIVND (reference sequence). CDR3 protein: CASLPGTSGRSTDTQYF. DNA for the CDR3: TGTGCCAGCCTGCCCGGGACTAGCGGGAGGAGCACAGATACGCAGTATTTT.

V is TRBV2 and J is TRBJ1-5; D gene uncertain. Per the germline V gene, CDR1 is SNHLY and CDR2 is FYNNEI. V lost 6 bases and J lost 6, with 15 bases in between. This CDR3 has 14 residues. Written as DNA, the CDR3 is TGTGCCAGCAGGACGGAGTCCCTAAGTCAGCCCCAGCATTTT. Translated: CASRTESLSQPQHF.

The rearrangement uses TRBV2 and TRBJ1-3; 7 nucleotides align to TRBD1. Germline loops: CDR1 SNHLY, CDR2 FYNNEI. CDR3 length equals 18 residues. V shed 6 bases, J shed 3 bases, and the junction held 17 bases outside the gene matches. CDR3 in amino acids: CASRFAGTAMYRGNTIYF. Written as DNA, the CDR3 is TGTGCCAGCAGATTCGCCGGGACAGCTATGTATCGTGGAAACACCATATATTTT.

The rearrangement links TRBV19 to TRBJ1-6, with D possibly TRBD1 on 6 matching bases. CDR1 LNHDA and CDR2 SQIVND come from the germline V gene (reference sequence). The germline V and J ends were trimmed by 0 bases and 7 bases, with 10 bases remaining between them. The CDR3 is 15 amino acids. The CDR3 bases are TGTGCCAGTAGTATAGACCAGGGGTGGAATTCACCCCTCCACTTT. This sequence encodes CASSIDQGWNSPLHF.